This T cell receptor (beta chain) originates from a study of identical twins. Study results and limitations: Cord blood's abundant beta clonotypes had fewer insertions, unlike memory repertoires.

After template switching added a universal primer site, the resulting cDNA carried unique molecular identifiers. TCRdb re-called the 5' RACE reads with MiXCR, one entry per CDR3 protein. Of around 300,000 distinct CDR3 sequences listed, 6.5% to 9.5% are singletons. This clonotype was seen at least ten times. The antigen is undetermined. V shed 6 bases and J 3 bases; nucleotides not matched to a gene: 11. Per the germline V gene, CDR1 is SGHRS and CDR2 is YFSETQ. The CDR3 contains 16 residues. These data were also filed under a second study, of yellow fever vaccine responses in identical twins.

The sequence was collected from a woman between 18 and 30 years old in good health. Input material: memory (CD45RO+) T cells sorted from blood. The rearrangement uses TRBV5-1 and TRBJ2-1; the match to TRBD1 covers 8 bases. The CDR3 coding sequence is TGCGCCAGCACCAAGGGGGACAGGACATACTACAATGAGCAGTTCTTC. It encodes CASTKGDRTYYNEQFF.